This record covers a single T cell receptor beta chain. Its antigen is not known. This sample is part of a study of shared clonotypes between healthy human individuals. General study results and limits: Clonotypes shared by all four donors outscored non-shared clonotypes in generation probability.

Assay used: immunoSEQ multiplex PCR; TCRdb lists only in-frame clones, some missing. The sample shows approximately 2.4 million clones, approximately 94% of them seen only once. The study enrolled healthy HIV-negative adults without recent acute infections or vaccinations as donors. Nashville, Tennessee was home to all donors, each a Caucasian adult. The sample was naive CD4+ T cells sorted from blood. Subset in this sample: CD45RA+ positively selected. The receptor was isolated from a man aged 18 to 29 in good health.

The CDR3 protein is CASSEAPWTSGEQYF. DNA of the CDR3: TGTGCCAGCAGTGAAGCCCCTTGGACTAGCGGGGAGCAGTACTTC. The chain carries TRBV2 and TRBJ2-7, with TRBD2 identical over 11 bases. Germline V gene data show CDR1 as SNHLY and CDR2 as FYNNEI. V dropped 0 bases and J dropped 7; count of bases not matched to a gene: 5. The CDR3 length is 15 residues.